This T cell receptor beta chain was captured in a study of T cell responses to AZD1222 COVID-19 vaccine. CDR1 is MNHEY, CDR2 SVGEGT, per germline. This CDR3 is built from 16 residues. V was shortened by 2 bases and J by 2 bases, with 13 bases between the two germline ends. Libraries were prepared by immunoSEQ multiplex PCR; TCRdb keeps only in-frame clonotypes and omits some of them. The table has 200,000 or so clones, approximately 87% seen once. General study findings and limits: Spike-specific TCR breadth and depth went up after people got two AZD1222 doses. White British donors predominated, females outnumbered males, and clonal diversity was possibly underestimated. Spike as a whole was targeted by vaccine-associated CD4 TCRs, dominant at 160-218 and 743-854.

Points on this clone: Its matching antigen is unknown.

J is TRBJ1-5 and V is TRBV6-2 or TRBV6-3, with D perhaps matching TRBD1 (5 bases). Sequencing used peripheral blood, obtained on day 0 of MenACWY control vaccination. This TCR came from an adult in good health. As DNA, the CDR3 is TGTGCCAGCAGTTACCACTCGGGGACGGGCAATCAGCCCCAGCATTTT. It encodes CASSYHSGTGNQPQHF.